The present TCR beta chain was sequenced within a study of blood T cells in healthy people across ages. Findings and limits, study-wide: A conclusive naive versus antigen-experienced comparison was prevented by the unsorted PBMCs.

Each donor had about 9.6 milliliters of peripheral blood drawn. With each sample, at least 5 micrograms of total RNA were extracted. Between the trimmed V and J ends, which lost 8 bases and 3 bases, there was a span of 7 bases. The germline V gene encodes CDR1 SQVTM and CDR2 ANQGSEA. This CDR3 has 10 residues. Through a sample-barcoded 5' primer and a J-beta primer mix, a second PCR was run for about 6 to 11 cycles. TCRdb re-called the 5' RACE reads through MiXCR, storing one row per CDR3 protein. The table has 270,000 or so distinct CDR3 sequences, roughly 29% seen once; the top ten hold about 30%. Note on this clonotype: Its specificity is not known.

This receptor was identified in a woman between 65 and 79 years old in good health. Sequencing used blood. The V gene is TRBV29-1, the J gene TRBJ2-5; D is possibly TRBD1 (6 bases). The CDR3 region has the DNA TGCAGCTCAGGGGAAGAGACCCAGTACTTC. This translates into CSSGEETQYF. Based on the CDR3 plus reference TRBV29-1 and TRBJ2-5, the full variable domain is SAVISQKPSRDICQRGTSLTIQCQVDSQVTMMFWYRQQPGQSLTLIATANQGSEATYESGFVIDKFPISRPNLTFSTLTVSNMSPEDSSIYLCSSGEETQYFGPGTRLLVL.